This T cell receptor beta chain came from a study of blood T cell repertoires in COVID-19 (TCRdb year 2020). Broadly, across the study: Samples covering the acute and convalescent phases of COVID-19 were provided by collaborators in the United States, Italy and Spain. Deeply sampled blood TCRbeta repertoires from subjects exposed to, actively infected with, or recovered from COVID-19 were included in the dataset. Samples came from the ongoing ImmuneRACE study (first 160 participants) plus 1,254 subjects from 6 global collaborators. A freely available public database, intended as a resource for researchers studying the immune response to SARS-CoV-2, is where the repertoires were released. Where available, HLA class I and class II types were taken from metadata supplied by the sample provider and were not determined by assay-based typing. The prospective study material was composed of cDNA or gDNA derived from T cells, B-cell-depleted T cells, or PBMCs. The sample metadata nearly always contained a de-identified subject ID, COVID-19 status, age in years and sex.

Comments on this clone: The antigen it recognizes is unknown. The sample holds no much larger clone one base away, and base qualities are not on file.

One collaborating source in Seattle enrolled patients during active infection and followed them longitudinally through the course of disease. The collaborating institutions used their own protocols to collect whole blood in K2EDTA tubes. Collaborator samples were shipped for TCRbeta analysis as frozen whole blood, isolated PBMCs, or DNA extracted from either sample type. The immunoSEQ Assay, a bias-controlled multiplex PCR, was used to amplify TCRbeta CDR3 regions from genomic DNA. From the authors' description of their analysis: The number of nucleated cells in each sample was estimated from the amplification of reference gene primers within the assay. Sequence reads were collapsed and filtered to measure the absolute abundance of every unique TCRbeta CDR3 rearrangement. For each sample, productive Simpson clonality was calculated as the square root of Simpson's diversity index over productive rearrangements. TCRdb holds this immuneACCESS table with in-frame rearrangements only. Some clones are missing; in checked studies, unresolved V genes explain under half, and the rest has no known cause. D and trimming were read from the DNA, whereas the V and J calls and clone size are those reported in that table. For this sample the table gives roughly 100,000 clones, of which roughly 92% were detected only once. 1.9% of the sample rests with the top ten.

Overall results and qualifications from the work: The quantity of clinical and demographic metadata differed by source and by participant and was supplied without curation.

Sequences GTSNPN (CDR1) and SVGIG (CDR2) are obtained from the germline V gene (reference sequence). There are 14 amino acids in the CDR3, from cysteine to phenylalanine inclusive. Only the CDR3 portion is preserved as DNA: 42 bases, with reading frame beginning at the first base. After removal of 0 bases from V and 8 bases from J, the junction retains 8 bases not matched to a gene. The sample comprised peripheral blood. This sequence was found in a woman between 50 and 59 years old with COVID-19, enrolled during active disease. The chain was built from TRBV30 and TRBJ1-2, with 8 bases aligning to TRBD1. The CDR3 protein is CAWSVQGQGGGYTF. The DNA sequence is TGTGCCTGGAGTGTACAAGGACAGGGTGGCGGCTACACCTTC.